What follows are 15 T cell receptor beta chains derived from one specimen sequenced in a study of memory CD4+ T cells and cytomegalovirus serostatus. The sort gate was single viable CD3+CD4+CD8-CD45RO+ cells for memory CD4+ T cells. TCRdb keeps only in-frame clones here, not all; method: immunoSEQ multiplex PCR. The table includes 50,000 to 60,000 clones, 82% detected once. Sequencing was performed on memory CD4+ T cells from blood. The source of these receptors is an adult in good health and CMV-seronegative.

This clone turned up a few times. This rearrangement joins TRBV30 to TRBJ1-5; weak D call: TRBD1 (5 bases). Trimming took 2 bases from V and 10 from J, leaving 18 bases between them. CDR3 size: 14 residues. Germline assignment: CDR1 GTSNPN and CDR2 SVGIG (reference sequence). CDR3 coding DNA: TGTGCCTGGAGTCCCCGGGACCGGTCTCAACCCCAGCATTTT. Amino acid sequence: CAWSPRDRSQPQHF. The variable domain in full, with the rest retrieved from reference TRBV30 and TRBJ1-5, is SQTIHQWPATLVQPVGSPLSLECTVEGTSNPNLYWYRQAAGRGLQLLFYSVGIGQISSEVPQNLSASRPQDRQFILSSKKLLLSDSGFYLCAWSPRDRSQPQHFGDGTRLSIL.

V and J are TRBV5-4 and TRBJ2-5; D is ambiguous. The CDR3 runs 15 residues. V was shortened by 3 bases and J by 4 bases, with 16 bases between the two germline ends. CDR1 is SGHNT, CDR2 YYREEE, per germline (reference sequence). CDR3 in DNA: TGTGCCAGCAGCTCTGCGCAGGATCCAGGAGAGACCCAGTACTTC. It encodes CASSSAQDPGETQYF.

The chain combines TRBV7-9 with TRBJ2-1; D is perhaps TRBD1 or TRBD2 (6 bases each). V gave up 3 bases and J gave up 16 bases, with 31 bases separating them. From germline, CDR1 is SEHNR and CDR2 FQNEAQ (reference sequence). The CDR3 contains 17 residues. The CDR3 spells CASSLNWGARNGGREFF. In nucleotides, the CDR3 is TGTGCCAGCAGCTTGAATTGGGGGGCCCGTAACGGGGGCCGGGAATTCTTC. The whole variable domain, remainder taken from reference TRBV7-9 and TRBJ2-1, is DTGVSQNPRHKITKRGQNVTFRCDPISEHNRLYWYRQTLGQGPEFLTYFQNEAQLEKSRLLSDRFSAERPKGSFSTLEIQRTEQGDSAMYLCASSLNWGARNGGREFFGPGTRLTVL.

As DNA, the CDR3 is TGTGCCAGCAGTGATCGAGGGACTTGGGACACCGGGGAGCTGTTTTTT. Encoded protein: CASSDRGTWDTGELFF. The chain joins TRBV28 to TRBJ2-2, with D tentatively TRBD2 (6 bases). V was clipped by 5 bases and J by 3 bases, with 16 bases between them. CDR1 is MDHEN, CDR2 SYDVKM, per germline. The CDR3 contains 16 residues.

The rearrangement links TRBV11-3 to TRBJ2-1, with D possibly matching TRBD1 (6 bases). CDR3 length: 16 amino acids. Germline V gene sequence: CDR1 SGHNT, CDR2 YENEEA. V dropped 0 bases and J dropped 2 bases, with 11 bases sitting between them. The CDR3 nucleotides read TGTGCCAGCAGCTTAGAAGGGGGTAGTGCCTACAATGAGCAGTTCTTC. Translation gives CASSLEGGSAYNEQFF.

V and J are TRBV20-1 and TRBJ2-3; D uncertain. Germline CDR1 DFQATT, CDR2 SNEGSKA (reference sequence). The CDR3 runs 10 residues. Trimming shortened V by 5 bases and J by 6 bases, and 6 bases separated the two germline ends. The CDR3 nucleotides are TGCAGTGCTGAGGTTGATACGCAGTATTTT. This codes for CSAEVDTQYF.

This chain joins TRBV5-5 and TRBJ1-4; the D is unclear. The ends were cut back, 4 bases at V and 0 bases at J, with 13 bases in the middle. In germline, CDR1 is SGHKS, CDR2 YYEKEE (reference sequence). The CDR3 runs to 16 residues. The CDR3 reads CASSGRPVATNEKLFF. In DNA form, the CDR3 reads TGTGCCAGCAGCGGACGTCCGGTTGCAACTAATGAAAAACTGTTTTTT.

This chain joins TRBV9 and TRBJ1-1; weak D call: TRBD1 (5 bases). The CDR3 totals 14 residues. Germline V gene lookup returns CDR1 SGDLS and CDR2 YYNGEE. Trimming pared 4 bases from V and 4 bases from J, leaving 14 bases between. DNA of the CDR3: TGTGCCAGCAGCCTCGGTGGGGGGACCACTGAAGCTTTCTTT. Its protein is CASSLGGGTTEAFF.

The chain is built from TRBV20-1 and TRBJ2-5; D is undetermined. V was trimmed by 4 bases and J by 2 bases, leaving 5 bases between them. Germline V gene data show CDR1 as DFQATT and CDR2 as SNEGSKA (reference sequence). This CDR3 contains 11 residues. CDR3 loop: CSAINQETQYF. Here the CDR3 DNA reads TGCAGTGCTATAAATCAAGAGACCCAGTACTTC.

This chain joins TRBV19 and TRBJ1-5, with unresolved D. CDR1 is LNHDA, CDR2 SQIVND, per germline (reference sequence). Trimming took off 4 bases at V and 7 bases at J, with 11 bases between the two ends. This CDR3 comprises 13 residues. The CDR3 spells CASSSQRSQPQHF. The CDR3 DNA follows: TGTGCCAGTAGTAGCCAAAGATCCCAGCCCCAGCATTTT.

V usage is TRBV2 and J usage is TRBJ2-3; D gene unclear. Germline lookup yields CDR1 SNHLY and CDR2 FYNNEI. This CDR3 region has 12 residues. Trimming removed 7 bases at V and 6 bases at J, with 11 bases between. CDR3 nucleotide sequence: TGTGCCAGCAACCGAGCGTTGGATACGCAGTATTTT. It translates to CASNRALDTQYF.

The CDR3 nucleotides read TGTGCCAGCAGCTTGATGACAGGGGGCAGAGGGGCCAACGTCCTGACTTTC. Protein: CASSLMTGGRGANVLTF. The chain joins TRBV5-4 to TRBJ2-6; 10 nucleotides line up with TRBD1. Germline CDR1 reads SGHNT; CDR2 reads YYREEE (reference sequence). V lost 1 base, J lost 4 bases, and 5 bases stayed unmatched. The CDR3 has 17 residues.

The V and J genes are TRBV4-1 and TRBJ2-5, with D possibly TRBD2 on 5 matching bases. Germline CDR1 and CDR2: MGHRA and YSYEKL. V shed 2 bases and J shed 3 bases, with 13 bases lying between them. There are 15 residues in the CDR3. In DNA form, the CDR3 reads TGCGCCAGCAGCCAATTACTAGGAGTCAAAGAGACCCAGTACTTC. Its protein product is CASSQLLGVKETQYF.

This clone has just one count. The genes are TRBV5-4 and TRBJ1-2; TRBD1 agrees at 9 bases. The trim removed 4 bases at V and 6 bases at J, leaving 7 bases unmatched. Per germline, CDR1 SGHNT and CDR2 YYREEE (reference sequence). The CDR3 has 14 residues. The CDR3 DNA follows: TGTGCCAGCAGCATCCGGGACAGGGTGGATGGCTACACCTTC. This gives the protein CASSIRDRVDGYTF.

The chain employs TRBV18 and TRBJ2-4; D perhaps matches TRBD1 (6 bases). V lost 6 bases to trimming and J lost 0 bases, with 18 bases between them. Germline V gene sequence: CDR1 KGHSH, CDR2 LQKENI. This CDR3 has 17 amino acids. Written as DNA, the CDR3 is TGTGCCAGCTCCCGAGGACAGATTAGGGTAGCCAAAAACATTCAGTACTTC. It codes for CASSRGQIRVAKNIQYF.